The 19 T cell receptor beta chains presented below share a single source sample, sequenced in a study of blood T cell repertoires in COVID-19. Clones were sequenced by immunoSEQ multiplex PCR, and TCRdb holds only the in-frame ones, with some missing. The sample carries hundreds of thousands of clones, 88% recorded once. Sequencing input: PBMCs or T cells enriched from blood (not recorded which). The receptors here all came from a woman aged 60 to 75 in a cohort exposed to, infected with or recovered from COVID-19 (not recorded which).

The rearrangement joins TRBV9 to TRBJ1-2; possible D gene TRBD1, 5 bases. Looked up from germline, CDR1 is SGDLS and CDR2 is YYNGEE. This CDR3 is built from 15 residues. With 4 bases removed from V and 1 base from J, the gap between germline ends came to 14 bases. CDR3 DNA sequence: TGTGCCAGCAGCCCGAGGAGGGGAGTTAACTATGGCTACACCTTC. Amino acid sequence: CASSPRRGVNYGYTF.

CDR3 sequence (DNA): TGTGCCAGTACCCCCTCGGGACTCCCTAACACCGGGGAGCTGTTTTTT. It codes for CASTPSGLPNTGELFF. V is TRBV19 and J is TRBJ2-2; D is perhaps TRBD2 (6 bases). The CDR3 loop spans 16 amino acids. V was clipped by 7 bases and J by 2 bases, with 17 bases between them. Germline V lookup: CDR1 LNHDA, CDR2 SQIVND (reference sequence).

The CDR3: CASSHRGQPYEQYF. As DNA, the CDR3 is TGTGCCAGCAGTCATAGAGGTCAGCCCTACGAGCAGTACTTC. The chain recombines TRBV28 with TRBJ2-7; D remains ambiguous. Deletions cut 5 bases from V and 2 bases from J, with 13 bases between. This CDR3 contains 14 residues. From germline, CDR1 is MDHEN and CDR2 SYDVKM. The variable domain in full, completed from reference TRBV28 and TRBJ2-7, reads DVKVTQSSRYLVKRTGEKVFLECVQDMDHENMFWYRQDPGLGLRLIYFSYDVKMKEKGDIPEGYSVSREKKERFSLILESASTNQTSMYLCASSHRGQPYEQYFGPGTRLTVT.

The V and J genes are TRBV5-1 and TRBJ1-1, with a possible D match to TRBD1 (5 bases). Deletions cut 5 bases from V and 1 base from J, with 15 bases between. Germline values: CDR1 SGHRS, CDR2 YFSETQ. CDR3 size: 15 residues. The CDR3, as DNA: TGCGCCAGCAGTCGTGACGGACAAGGGAACACTGAAGCTTTCTTT. It translates to CASSRDGQGNTEAFF.

The J gene is TRBJ2-7, the V gene TRBV21-1; the DNA was not used to check the table's D call, TRBD1. TRBV21-1 is a pseudogene. CDR3 length: 15 residues. The CDR3 DNA reads as TGTGCCAGCAGCAAACCCGGACAGGGCCACTACGAGCAGTACTTC. Its protein is CASSKPGQGHYEQYF.

The J gene is TRBJ2-1, the V gene TRBV27; D gene uncertain. Deletions cut 6 bases from V and 5 bases from J, with 26 bases between. The CDR3 sequence is 18 residues long. CDR1 and CDR2 (germline): MNHEY, SMNVEV (reference sequence). The CDR3 is CASSRAPAEWVFDNEQFF. DNA for the CDR3: TGTGCCAGCAGCCGAGCCCCGGCGGAATGGGTATTCGACAATGAGCAGTTCTTC.

The rearrangement uses TRBV30 and TRBJ2-7; D is undetermined. This CDR3 comprises 13 residues. CDR1 GTSNPN and CDR2 SVGIG come from the germline V gene (reference sequence). Trimming took off 0 bases at V and 0 bases at J, with 6 bases between the two ends. The CDR3 loop reads CAWSVIVSYEQYF. The CDR3 DNA is TGTGCCTGGAGTGTCATAGTCTCCTACGAGCAGTACTTC.

This chain links TRBV7-3 with TRBJ2-3; tentatively, D is TRBD1 (5 bases). CDR1 is SGHTA and CDR2 is FQGTGA in the germline V gene. The CDR3 has 15 amino acids. V lost 5 bases to trimming and J lost 2 bases, with 14 bases between them. The CDR3 region has the DNA TGTGCCAGCAGCGTGGGTCTAGGGGTCACAGATACGCAGTATTTT. This translates into CASSVGLGVTDTQYF.

The rearrangement joins TRBV6-2 or TRBV6-3 to TRBJ1-5; D possibly corresponds to TRBD1 (6 bases). Per germline, CDR1 MNHEY and CDR2 SVGEGT. CDR3 length: 14 amino acids. Between the trimmed V and J ends, which lost 5 bases and 9 bases, there was a span of 17 bases. The CDR3 is CASSRTAGIGPQHF. The CDR3 DNA is TGTGCCAGCAGTCGGACAGCTGGGATCGGGCCCCAGCATTTT.

The genes are TRBV5-1 and TRBJ2-3, with 13 nucleotides matching TRBD2. Germline loops: CDR1 SGHRS, CDR2 YFSETQ. There are 18 residues in the CDR3. The V segment lost 4 bases and the J segment 0 bases; nucleotides outside the gene matches: 8. The CDR3 reads CASSLPGTSGTSTDTQYF. CDR3 DNA sequence: TGCGCCAGCAGCCTTCCCGGGACTAGCGGGACCAGCACAGATACGCAGTATTTT.

The rearrangement uses TRBV28 and TRBJ1-5, with D uncertain. The CDR3 is made up of 14 amino acids. CDR1 is MDHEN and CDR2 is SYDVKM in the germline V gene. Trimming removed 4 bases from V and 0 bases from J, with 7 bases in between. CDR3 protein: CASSSHYSNQPQHF. CDR3 sequence (DNA): TGTGCCAGCAGTTCCCACTATAGCAATCAGCCCCAGCATTTT. The full variable domain, its missing parts supplied by reference TRBV28 and TRBJ1-5, is DVKVTQSSRYLVKRTGEKVFLECVQDMDHENMFWYRQDPGLGLRLIYFSYDVKMKEKGDIPEGYSVSREKKERFSLILESASTNQTSMYLCASSSHYSNQPQHFGDGTRLSIL.

This chain uses TRBV14 with TRBJ2-1, with D hard to call. CDR1 is SGHDN, CDR2 FVKESK, per germline. The CDR3 contains 19 residues. Trimming took 0 bases from V and 9 from J, leaving 27 bases between them. CDR3 residues: CASSQDFAGSPLLDGEQFF. Here the CDR3 DNA reads TGTGCCAGCAGCCAAGATTTTGCCGGTAGCCCGCTCTTGGATGGTGAGCAGTTCTTC. Drawing the rest from reference TRBV14 and TRBJ2-1, the complete variable domain is EAGVTQFPSHSVIEKGQTVTLRCDPISGHDNLYWYRRVMGKEIKFLLHFVKESKQDESGMPNNRFLAERTGGTYSTLKVQPAELEDSGVYFCASSQDFAGSPLLDGEQFFGPGTRLTVL.

This chain connects TRBV30 to TRBJ2-7, with D possibly matching TRBD2 (6 bases). V lost 5 bases and J lost 4, with 12 bases in between. The CDR3 covers 12 residues. CDR1 GTSNPN and CDR2 SVGIG come from the germline V gene (reference sequence). CDR3 loop: CAWGEAFYEQYF. CDR3 in DNA: TGTGCCTGGGGGGAGGCCTTTTACGAGCAGTACTTC.

The chain carries TRBV28 and TRBJ2-3, with 7 bases lining up with TRBD2. This CDR3 is built from 16 residues. Losses at the gene ends were 2 bases for V and 6 bases for J; bases not matched to a gene: 11. The germline V gene encodes CDR1 MDHEN and CDR2 SYDVKM. In nucleotides, the CDR3 is TGTGCCAGCAGTTTAGGAGGAGGGAGGGCCCCGGATACGCAGTATTTT. It yields the protein CASSLGGGRAPDTQYF.

This clone was seen once. J is TRBJ1-2 and V is TRBV4-1; D unclear. The CDR3 extends over 14 amino acids. Germline V CDR1 and CDR2: MGHRA, YSYEKL. V lost 2 bases and J lost 4, with 11 bases in between. Here the CDR3 reads CASSQSKGAYGYTF. The CDR3, as DNA: TGCGCCAGCAGCCAAAGCAAGGGAGCCTATGGCTACACCTTC.

This chain joins TRBV5-1 and TRBJ2-1; a weak D match, TRBD2 (6 bases). From germline, CDR1 is SGHRS and CDR2 YFSETQ. The CDR3 is made up of 15 amino acids. The germline V and J ends were trimmed by 5 bases and 2 bases, with 14 bases remaining between them. CDR3 amino acids: CASRPSGGPYNEQFF. CDR3 DNA sequence: TGCGCCAGCAGGCCCTCCGGGGGACCCTACAATGAGCAGTTCTTC.

The rearrangement links TRBV6-2 or TRBV6-3 to TRBJ2-1; perhaps TRBD1 as D (6 bases). Germline CDR1 is MNHEY and CDR2 is SVGEGT. This CDR3 has 13 amino acids. Deletions cut 4 bases from V and 4 bases from J, with 8 bases between. The CDR3 protein is CASSSDSYNEQFF. The CDR3 DNA sequence: TGTGCCAGCAGTTCGGACAGTTACAATGAGCAGTTCTTC.

This rearrangement joins TRBV11-3 to TRBJ1-5, with a weak D call TRBD1 (5 bases). Looked up from germline, CDR1 is SGHNT and CDR2 is YENEEA. V lost 1 base to trimming and J lost 4 bases, with 20 bases between them. This CDR3 has 18 residues. Here the CDR3 DNA reads TGTGCCAGCAGCTTAGTAGGGAAGGAGGGGCGCACAAATCAGCCCCAGCATTTT. Protein product: CASSLVGKEGRTNQPQHF.

This chain connects TRBV6-6 to TRBJ2-3; TRBD2 agrees at 9 bases. The V and J ends lost 0 bases and 2 bases, in that order; junction bases with no gene match: 3. Germline CDR1 and CDR2: MNHNY and SVGAGI (reference sequence). CDR3 length: 16 residues. The CDR3 reads CASSYSRGRATDTQYF. CDR3 sequence (DNA): TGTGCCAGCAGTTACTCTCGCGGGAGGGCCACAGATACGCAGTATTTT.